This TCR beta chain was documented in a study of identical twins. With regard to this clonotype: What it binds is unknown.

TCRdb re-called the 5' RACE reads with MiXCR, one entry per CDR3 protein. Of about 190,000 distinct CDR3 sequences listed, about a sixth are singletons. The CDR3 is 15 amino acids. V was pared by 2 bases and J by 5 bases, with 13 bases between. Per germline, CDR1 SGHTA and CDR2 FQGNSA. General observations from the study: Shared out-of-frame alpha sequences (those common to twins) showed excess low generation probability. Twins showed weaker excess sharing in their beta out-of-frame sequences.

The same sample was also used in a study of T cells expressing NK-cell markers. That source reports: Several experiments added an anti-gamma-delta TCR antibody to sort only alpha-beta TCR T cells. For a few donors, these clonotypes were likewise the leading ones in the CD3+CD56-NKG2C+ fraction.

Material for sequencing was CD8+ T cells sorted from blood. The sequence was collected from a young woman in good health. The chain recombines TRBV7-2 with TRBJ2-1; possibly TRBD2 for D (5 bases). CDR3 sequence: CASSLNLRDHNEQFF. CDR3 nucleotide sequence: TGTGCCAGCAGCTTAAATTTGAGGGATCACAATGAGCAGTTCTTC.